The 7 T cell receptor beta chains presented below share a single source sample, sequenced in a study of cytomegalovirus exposure and HLA in healthy donors. Primers for the PCR totalled 60 Vbeta and 13 Jbeta. Libraries were prepared by immunoSEQ multiplex PCR; TCRdb keeps only in-frame clonotypes and omits some of them. The table includes roughly 100,000 clones, approximately 77% detected once. What was sequenced was PBMCs. These receptors were collected from a male donor in good health and CMV-seropositive.

The chain carries TRBV14 and TRBJ2-1; D remains ambiguous. The CDR3 has 14 residues. Trimming cost V 4 bases and J 8 bases, with 15 bases left between them. Germline V gene lookup returns CDR1 SGHDN and CDR2 FVKESK. In DNA form, the CDR3 reads TGTGCCAGCAGCCCCTCCGGGTCCCCTCATGAGCAGTTCTTC. Translation gives CASSPSGSPHEQFF.

The chain has TRBV29-1 and TRBJ2-1, with 7 positions matching TRBD1. Germline CDR1 and CDR2: SQVTM and ANQGSEA. V was clipped by 6 bases and J by 4 bases; unmatched bases: 9. The CDR3 is 14 amino acids. CDR3 nucleotide sequence: TGCAGCGTACAACAGGGGAAGGGGTACAATGAGCAGTTCTTC. Encoded protein: CSVQQGKGYNEQFF.

The chain is built from TRBV30 and TRBJ2-5; 7 bases are shared with TRBD2. The J call may be incorrect, as the DNA end agrees better with TRBJ2-7. The CDR3 is 13 residues long. The germline CDR1 and CDR2 sequences are GTSNPN and SVGIG (reference sequence). As DNA, the CDR3 is TGTGCCTGGAGTTCGGGAGGACCCTACGAGCAGTACTTC. Translating gives CAWSSGGPYEQYF.

This clone was observed a handful of times. The chain uses TRBV28 and TRBJ2-1, with TRBD2 matching 12 bases. V dropped 5 bases and J dropped 4; count of bases not matched to a gene: 15. CDR3 length equals 19 residues. The germline CDR1 and CDR2 sequences are MDHEN and SYDVKM. The CDR3 DNA sequence: TGTGCCAGCAGTACTCTAATTCAGACTGGGACTAGCGGGTACAATGAGCAGTTCTTC. Translating gives CASSTLIQTGTSGYNEQFF.

The chain links TRBV7-3 to TRBJ2-7, with 12 positions matching TRBD1. The germline gives CDR1 SGHTA, CDR2 FQGTGA. The CDR3 is 16 amino acids. Trimming removed 4 bases from V and 5 bases from J; junction bases left unmatched: 9. CDR3 sequence: CASSSGQGAGKNEQYF. DNA of the CDR3: TGTGCCAGCAGCTCGGGACAGGGGGCTGGAAAAAACGAGCAGTACTTC.

The V gene is TRBV29-1, the J gene TRBJ2-1; 10 bases are a match to TRBD2. CDR3 length equals 15 residues. The V gene end was trimmed by 4 bases and the J gene end by 4 bases; junction bases not matched to a gene: 7. Germline CDR1 reads SQVTM; CDR2 reads ANQGSEA. The CDR3 is CSVVLAGGPYNEQFF. For the CDR3, the DNA is TGCAGCGTTGTCTTAGCGGGAGGCCCTTACAATGAGCAGTTCTTC.

The V gene is TRBV5-1, the J gene TRBJ2-5, with 8 bases aligning to TRBD1. Per the germline V gene, CDR1 is SGHRS and CDR2 is YFSETQ. The length of the CDR3 is 14 residues. The V gene end was trimmed by 4 bases and the J gene end by 2 bases; junction bases not matched to a gene: 4. In nucleotides, the CDR3 is TGCGCCAGCAGCCTCGGACAGGGACAAGAGACCCAGTACTTC. This translates into CASSLGQGQETQYF.